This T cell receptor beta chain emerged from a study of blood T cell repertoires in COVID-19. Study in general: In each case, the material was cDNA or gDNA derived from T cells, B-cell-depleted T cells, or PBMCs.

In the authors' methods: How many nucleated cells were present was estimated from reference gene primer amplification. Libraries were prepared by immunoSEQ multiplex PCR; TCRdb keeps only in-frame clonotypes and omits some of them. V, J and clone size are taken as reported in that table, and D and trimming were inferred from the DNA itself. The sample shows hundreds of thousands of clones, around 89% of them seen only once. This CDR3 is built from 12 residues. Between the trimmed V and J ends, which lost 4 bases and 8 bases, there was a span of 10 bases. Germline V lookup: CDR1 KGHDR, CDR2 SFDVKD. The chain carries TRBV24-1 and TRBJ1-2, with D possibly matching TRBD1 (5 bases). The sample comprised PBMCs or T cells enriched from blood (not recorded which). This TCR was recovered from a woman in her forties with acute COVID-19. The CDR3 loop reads CATSDGGVGYTF. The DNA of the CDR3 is TGTGCCACCAGTGACGGGGGAGTGGGCTACACCTTC.